The next 6 T cell receptor beta chains were all read from a single sample in a study of OX40 agonist ivuxolimab in advanced cancers. Some clones are missing from TCRdb's copy, which holds only in-frame ones; the method was immunoSEQ multiplex PCR. The sample has 80,000 to 100,000 clones, less than 95% seen once. The material sequenced was CD4+ or CD8+ T cells sorted from blood, taken in a trial of the OX40 agonist ivuxolimab. The receptors come from an adult with an advanced solid tumor such as melanoma, head and neck, liver or kidney cancer.

This clone was counted only a few times. The chain carries TRBV19 and TRBJ2-7, with TRBD2 identical over 11 bases. The CDR3 spans 15 residues. The germline gives CDR1 LNHDA, CDR2 SQIVND (reference sequence). The junction had 5 bases not matched to a gene; V was cut back by 3 bases and J by 4 bases. CDR3 in DNA: TGTGCCAGTAGTATGACGGGACTAGCGGTGTACGAGCAGTACTTC. It codes for CASSMTGLAVYEQYF.

The chain carries TRBV29-1 and TRBJ2-3; tentative D call: TRBD1 (6 bases). Between the trimmed V and J ends, which lost 2 bases and 4 bases, there was a span of 13 bases. CDR1 and CDR2 from the germline V gene are SQVTM and ANQGSEA. The CDR3 extends over 14 amino acids. CDR3: CSVETGSIPDTQYF. DNA for the CDR3: TGCAGCGTTGAAACAGGGAGTATTCCAGATACGCAGTATTTT.

J is TRBJ1-4 and V is TRBV18; D is ambiguous. The CDR3 loop spans 14 amino acids. Trimming stripped 3 bases from V and 7 bases from J, with 12 bases between. The germline CDR1 and CDR2 sequences are KGHSH and LQKENI. CDR3 sequence: CASSPTYSREKLFF. For the CDR3, the DNA is TGTGCCAGCTCACCTACATACTCGCGTGAAAAACTGTTTTTT.

The chain carries TRBV5-1 and TRBJ2-6, with 7 bases that match TRBD1. The V segment lost 0 bases and the J segment 2 bases; nucleotides outside the gene matches: 5. This CDR3 has 17 amino acids. Germline V gene data show CDR1 as SGHRS and CDR2 as YFSETQ. The CDR3 nucleotides are TGCGCCAGCAGCTTGGAGGGGGCTGAGACTGGGGCCAACGTCCTGACTTTC. Translating it yields CASSLEGAETGANVLTF.

The chain links TRBV7-3 to TRBJ2-7; weak D call: TRBD2 (6 bases). The CDR3 contains 20 residues. From germline, CDR1 is SGHTA and CDR2 FQGTGA. Deletions cut 0 bases from V and 2 bases from J, with 26 bases between. CDR3 region: CASSLTPEAAGTGEAYEQYF. The CDR3 DNA reads as TGTGCCAGCAGCTTAACTCCGGAGGCGGCCGGGACGGGAGAAGCCTACGAGCAGTACTTC.

This clone appeared a single time. The chain is built from TRBV11-2 and TRBJ2-1; 7 positions match TRBD2. Germline V lookup: CDR1 SGHAT, CDR2 FQNNGV. This CDR3 region has 16 residues. The ends lost 2 bases at V and 4 bases at J; junction bases unmatched: 8. This CDR3 is CASSLRGSGQYNEQFF. The CDR3 bases are TGTGCCAGCAGCTTACGTGGTAGCGGGCAATACAATGAGCAGTTCTTC. The variable domain in full, completed from reference TRBV11-2 and TRBJ2-1, reads EAGVAQSPRYKIIEKRQSVAFWCNPISGHATLYWYQQILGQGPKLLIQFQNNGVVDDSQLPKDRFSAERLKGVDSTLKIQPAKLEDSAVYLCASSLRGSGQYNEQFFGPGTRLTVL.